Listed below are T cell receptor beta chains from one sample, sequenced in a study of TIL therapy for anti-PD-1-resistant metastatic lung cancer. Repertoires were generated with immunoSEQ multiplex PCR, while TCRdb's copy carries only in-frame clones and drops some. Of about 32,000 clones listed, roughly 69% were seen once; the top ten hold around 2.9%. This material consisted of blood, taken at baseline. The receptor set was obtained from a woman between 30 and 85 years old with non-small cell lung cancer. Each CDR3 is given with its conserved first and last residue. A D gene is named only where the DNA matches it firmly. The size entry is marked missing in some rows and otherwise reads once, few, many or a size class.

clone size: once
V gene: TRBV7-7
D gene: -
J gene: TRBJ2-5
CDR3 protein: CASSLAGNQETQYF
CDR3 DNA: TGTGCCAGCAGCTTAGCGGGCAACCAAGAGACCCAGTACTTC

clone size: -
V gene: TRBV2
D gene: TRBD2
J gene: TRBJ2-3
CDR3 protein: CASSVTSGRVNTQYF
CDR3 DNA: TGTGCCAGCAGCGTGACTAGCGGGAGGGTGAATACGCAGTATTTT

clone size: -
V gene: TRBV19
D gene: TRBD1
J gene: TRBJ1-2
CDR3 protein: CASASKGAASYGYTF
CDR3 DNA: TGTGCCAGTGCCTCAAAGGGGGCAGCCAGCTATGGCTACACCTTC

clone size: -
V gene: TRBV4-2
D gene: -
J gene: TRBJ2-7
CDR3 protein: CASSQDTGKDYEQYF
CDR3 DNA: TGTGCCAGCAGCCAAGATACCGGCAAAGACTACGAGCAGTACTTC

clone size: once
V gene: TRBV27
D gene: -
J gene: TRBJ2-3
CDR3 protein: CASSSLRVSGNTDTQYF
CDR3 DNA: TGTGCCAGCAGTTCCCTAAGGGTATCGGGAAACACAGATACGCAGTATTTT

clone size: few
V gene: TRBV6-1
D gene: -
J gene: TRBJ2-7
CDR3 protein: CASSDLGGQASYEQYF
CDR3 DNA: TGTGCCAGCAGTGATCTCGGGGGCCAGGCGTCCTACGAGCAGTACTTC

clone size: -
V gene: TRBV7-2
D gene: -
J gene: TRBJ1-5
CDR3 protein: CASSQDSNQPQHF
CDR3 DNA: TGTGCCAGCAGCCAGGACAGCAATCAGCCCCAGCATTTT

clone size: few
V gene: TRBV19
D gene: -
J gene: TRBJ1-3
CDR3 protein: CASSKHGSGNTIYF
CDR3 DNA: TGTGCCAGTAGCAAGCATGGCTCTGGAAACACCATATATTTT

clone size: -
V gene: TRBV30
D gene: -
J gene: TRBJ1-5
CDR3 protein: CAWSLSNNQPQHF
CDR3 DNA: TGTGCCTGGAGCCTATCGAACAATCAGCCCCAGCATTTT

clone size: -
V gene: TRBV9
D gene: -
J gene: TRBJ2-7
CDR3 protein: CASSGGLVSYEQYF
CDR3 DNA: TGTGCCAGCAGCGGGGGACTTGTCTCCTACGAGCAGTACTTC

clone size: -
V gene: TRBV5-1
D gene: -
J gene: TRBJ2-5
CDR3 protein: CASSSYPAGRRETQYF
CDR3 DNA: TGCGCCAGCAGCTCCTATCCCGCGGGGAGGCGAGAGACCCAGTACTTC

clone size: once
V gene: TRBV4-2
D gene: -
J gene: TRBJ1-5
CDR3 protein: CASSQGEGSQPQHF
CDR3 DNA: TGTGCCAGCAGCCAAGGAGAAGGAAGCCAGCCCCAGCATTTT

clone size: -
V gene: TRBV6-1
D gene: -
J gene: TRBJ2-7
CDR3 protein: CASSDTSYEQYF
CDR3 DNA: TGTGCCAGCAGTGATACTTCCTACGAGCAGTACTTC

clone size: -
V gene: TRBV2
D gene: -
J gene: TRBJ2-5
CDR3 protein: CASSEGAGKRNQYF
CDR3 DNA: TGTGCCAGCAGTGAGGGAGCGGGCAAGAGAAACCAGTACTTC

clone size: -
V gene: TRBV5-1
D gene: -
J gene: TRBJ1-1
CDR3 protein: CASSLDSGVAFF
CDR3 DNA: TGCGCCAGCAGCTTGGATTCAGGGGTGGCTTTCTTT

clone size: few
V gene: TRBV7-9
D gene: -
J gene: TRBJ2-1
CDR3 protein: CASSLSQGLYNEQFF
CDR3 DNA: TGTGCCAGCAGCTTATCGCAGGGTCTGTACAATGAGCAGTTCTTC

clone size: -
V gene: TRBV7-5
D gene: -
J gene: TRBJ1-3
CDR3 protein: CVRSLAEPGNTIYF
CDR3 DNA: TGTGTCAGAAGCTTAGCGGAACCTGGAAACACCATATATTTT

clone size: -
V gene: TRBV9
D gene: TRBD2
J gene: TRBJ2-1
CDR3 protein: CASSVGYLAGVMMDEQFF
CDR3 DNA: TGTGCCAGCAGCGTAGGGTACCTAGCGGGAGTGATGATGGATGAGCAGTTCTTC

clone size: -
V gene: TRBV6-1
D gene: -
J gene: TRBJ2-1
CDR3 protein: CASSLRYNEQFF
CDR3 DNA: TGTGCCAGCAGTTTGCGTTACAATGAGCAGTTCTTC

clone size: -
V gene: TRBV19
D gene: TRBD2
J gene: TRBJ2-5
CDR3 protein: CASSIGAGGLKETQYF
CDR3 DNA: TGTGCCAGTAGTATAGGCGCGGGAGGGCTCAAGGAGACCCAGTACTTC

clone size: once
V gene: TRBV7-9
D gene: TRBD2
J gene: TRBJ2-5
CDR3 protein: CASSYGLAGVETQYF
CDR3 DNA: TGTGCCAGCAGCTACGGACTAGCGGGAGTAGAGACCCAGTACTTC

clone size: -
V gene: TRBV21-1
D gene: -
J gene: TRBJ2-7
CDR3 protein: CASTVRSYEQYF
CDR3 DNA: TGTGCCAGCACCGTACGGTCCTACGAGCAGTACTTC

clone size: few
V gene: TRBV10-3
D gene: -
J gene: TRBJ2-5
CDR3 protein: CAIRGTREETQYF
CDR3 DNA: TGTGCCATCAGGGGGACCCGGGAAGAGACCCAGTACTTC

clone size: -
V gene: TRBV5-1
D gene: TRBD1
J gene: TRBJ2-2
CDR3 protein: CASSKGQATGELFF
CDR3 DNA: TGCGCCAGCAGCAAAGGACAGGCCACCGGGGAGCTGTTTTTT

clone size: -
V gene: TRBV7-9
D gene: -
J gene: TRBJ2-5
CDR3 protein: CASSPPGTKGTQYF
CDR3 DNA: TGTGCCAGCAGCCCCCCCGGGACAAAGGGGACCCAGTACTTC

clone size: -
V gene: TRBV5-4
D gene: -
J gene: TRBJ2-7
CDR3 protein: CASSRQGGSYEQYF
CDR3 DNA: TGTGCCAGCAGCAGACAGGGAGGGTCCTACGAGCAGTACTTC

clone size: -
V gene: TRBV27
D gene: TRBD1
J gene: TRBJ2-7
CDR3 protein: CASSRQGVTYEQYF
CDR3 DNA: TGTGCCAGCAGTAGACAGGGGGTTACCTACGAGCAGTACTTC

clone size: -
V gene: TRBV2
D gene: -
J gene: TRBJ2-5
CDR3 protein: CASLPGMTQETQYF
CDR3 DNA: TGTGCCAGCTTACCGGGAATGACTCAAGAGACCCAGTACTTC

clone size: -
V gene: TRBV5-1
D gene: -
J gene: TRBJ2-1
CDR3 protein: CASRGSLYNEQFF
CDR3 DNA: TGCGCCAGCAGGGGTAGTCTGTACAATGAGCAGTTCTTC

clone size: -
V gene: TRBV7-6
D gene: -
J gene: TRBJ2-2
CDR3 protein: CASSLAYTGELFF
CDR3 DNA: TGTGCCAGCAGCTTAGCATACACCGGGGAGCTGTTTTTT

clone size: -
V gene: TRBV7-9
D gene: -
J gene: TRBJ1-1
CDR3 protein: CASSLGRPEAFF
CDR3 DNA: TGTGCCAGCAGCTTAGGGCGGCCTGAAGCTTTCTTT

clone size: -
V gene: TRBV27
D gene: -
J gene: TRBJ1-1
CDR3 protein: CASNCSGPGRWTEAFF
CDR3 DNA: TGTGCCAGCAACTGCTCGGGTCCGGGGAGATGGACTGAAGCTTTCTTT

clone size: few
V gene: TRBV5-1
D gene: TRBD2
J gene: TRBJ2-5
CDR3 protein: CASSRGIAGAETQYF
CDR3 DNA: TGCGCCAGCAGCAGGGGAATAGCGGGAGCAGAGACCCAGTACTTC

clone size: -
V gene: TRBV6-5
D gene: TRBD1
J gene: TRBJ2-5
CDR3 protein: CAITRDSQETQYF
CDR3 DNA: TGTGCCATCACTAGGGACAGTCAAGAGACCCAGTACTTC

clone size: -
V gene: TRBV19
D gene: -
J gene: TRBJ1-4
CDR3 protein: CATAGAVDEKLFF
CDR3 DNA: TGTGCCACCGCAGGGGCCGTAGATGAAAAACTGTTTTTT

clone size: once
V gene: TRBV27
D gene: -
J gene: TRBJ2-2
CDR3 protein: CASSLYAGTPGELFF
CDR3 DNA: TGTGCCAGCAGTTTATATGCAGGAACCCCCGGGGAGCTGTTTTTT

clone size: -
V gene: TRBV4-1
D gene: TRBD2
J gene: TRBJ2-5
CDR3 protein: CASSQDATSGQETQYF
CDR3 DNA: TGCGCCAGCAGCCAAGATGCGACTAGCGGGCAAGAGACCCAGTACTTC

clone size: -
V gene: TRBV19
D gene: -
J gene: TRBJ2-3
CDR3 protein: CASRHSGDTQYF
CDR3 DNA: TGTGCCAGTAGGCATAGCGGAGATACGCAGTATTTT

clone size: -
V gene: TRBV6-6
D gene: TRBD1
J gene: TRBJ1-2
CDR3 protein: CASSRGQARSGYTF
CDR3 DNA: TGTGCCAGCAGCCGAGGACAGGCTAGGAGTGGCTACACCTTC

clone size: -
V gene: TRBV27
D gene: -
J gene: TRBJ2-1
CDR3 protein: CASRPAGPPNEQFF
CDR3 DNA: TGTGCCAGCAGGCCGGCAGGGCCCCCCAATGAGCAGTTCTTC

clone size: -
V gene: TRBV19
D gene: TRBD2
J gene: TRBJ2-7
CDR3 protein: CASSVGLAGSYEQYF
CDR3 DNA: TGTGCCAGTAGTGTCGGACTAGCGGGTTCCTACGAGCAGTACTTC

clone size: few
V gene: TRBV15
D gene: -
J gene: TRBJ1-1
CDR3 protein: CATSRDHGPTGEAFF
CDR3 DNA: TGTGCCACCAGCAGAGATCACGGTCCGACAGGTGAAGCTTTCTTT

clone size: few
V gene: TRBV6-8
D gene: -
J gene: TRBJ2-1
CDR3 protein: CASIQLGFF
CDR3 DNA: TGTGCCAGCATCCAGCTCGGCTTCTTC

clone size: -
V gene: TRBV30
D gene: -
J gene: TRBJ1-1
CDR3 protein: CAWSSAGNTEAFF
CDR3 DNA: TGTGCCTGGAGTTCGGCGGGGAACACTGAAGCTTTCTTT

clone size: few
V gene: TRBV7-8
D gene: -
J gene: TRBJ2-6
CDR3 protein: CASSLGRRGLSSGANVLTF
CDR3 DNA: TGTGCCAGCAGCTTAGGACGCAGGGGTCTAAGCTCTGGGGCCAACGTCCTGACTTTC

clone size: -
V gene: TRBV10-3
D gene: -
J gene: TRBJ1-1
CDR3 protein: CAISEPGGGEQGNTEAFF
CDR3 DNA: TGTGCCATCAGTGAGCCCGGAGGTGGGGAACAGGGGAACACTGAAGCTTTCTTT

clone size: -
V gene: TRBV6-1
D gene: -
J gene: TRBJ2-7
CDR3 protein: CASSDAVGEQYF
CDR3 DNA: TGTGCCAGCAGTGATGCCGTGGGCGAGCAGTACTTC

clone size: -
V gene: TRBV28
D gene: -
J gene: TRBJ1-2
CDR3 protein: CASRSAGVGYTF
CDR3 DNA: TGTGCCAGCAGGTCGGCGGGGGTAGGCTACACCTTC

clone size: -
V gene: TRBV5-1
D gene: TRBD1
J gene: TRBJ1-5
CDR3 protein: CASSLAGQPDQPQHF
CDR3 DNA: TGCGCCAGCAGCTTAGCGGGACAGCCAGATCAGCCCCAGCATTTT

clone size: -
V gene: TRBV5-1
D gene: -
J gene: TRBJ2-2
CDR3 protein: CASSSGGTGGELFF
CDR3 DNA: TGCGCCAGCAGCTCCGGCGGGACGGGCGGGGAGCTGTTTTTT

clone size: -
V gene: TRBV30
D gene: TRBD2
J gene: TRBJ2-1
CDR3 protein: CAWSTGTSGNEQFF
CDR3 DNA: TGTGCCTGGAGCACAGGGACTAGCGGTAATGAGCAGTTCTTC

clone size: few
V gene: TRBV7-8
D gene: TRBD2
J gene: TRBJ2-1
CDR3 protein: CASSPNWGAGALQFF
CDR3 DNA: TGTGCCAGCAGCCCGAACTGGGGAGCGGGAGCCCTCCAGTTCTTC

clone size: -
V gene: TRBV18
D gene: -
J gene: TRBJ1-1
CDR3 protein: CASSPLELLMNTEAFF
CDR3 DNA: TGTGCCAGCTCACCACTTGAGCTTCTGATGAACACTGAAGCTTTCTTT

clone size: -
V gene: TRBV19
D gene: TRBD2
J gene: TRBJ2-7
CDR3 protein: CASSISGLASSYEQYF
CDR3 DNA: TGTGCCAGTAGTATTTCAGGACTAGCCTCTTCCTACGAGCAGTACTTC

clone size: -
V gene: TRBV7-7
D gene: -
J gene: TRBJ2-3
CDR3 protein: CASSLGGLQDTQYF
CDR3 DNA: TGTGCCAGCAGCTTAGGAGGTCTTCAGGATACGCAGTATTTT